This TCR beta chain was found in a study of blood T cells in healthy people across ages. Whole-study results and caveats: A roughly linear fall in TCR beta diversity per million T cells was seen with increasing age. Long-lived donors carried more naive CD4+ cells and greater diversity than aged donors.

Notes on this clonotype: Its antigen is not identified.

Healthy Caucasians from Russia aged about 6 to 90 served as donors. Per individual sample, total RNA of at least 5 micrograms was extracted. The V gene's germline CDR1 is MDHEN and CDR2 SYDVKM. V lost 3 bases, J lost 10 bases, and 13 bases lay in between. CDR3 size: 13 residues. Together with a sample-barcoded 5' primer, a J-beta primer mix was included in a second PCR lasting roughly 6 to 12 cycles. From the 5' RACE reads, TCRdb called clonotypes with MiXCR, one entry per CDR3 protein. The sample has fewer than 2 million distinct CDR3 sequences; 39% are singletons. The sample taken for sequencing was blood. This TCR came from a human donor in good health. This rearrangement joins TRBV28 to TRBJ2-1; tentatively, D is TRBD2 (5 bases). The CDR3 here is CASSFFRAGEQFF. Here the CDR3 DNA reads TGTGCCAGCAGTTTTTTCCGGGCGGGCGAGCAGTTCTTC. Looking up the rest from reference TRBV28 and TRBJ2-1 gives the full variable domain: DVKVTQSSRYLVKRTGEKVFLECVQDMDHENMFWYRQDPGLGLRLIYFSYDVKMKEKGDIPEGYSVSREKKERFSLILESASTNQTSMYLCASSFFRAGEQFFGPGTRLTVL.